This TCR beta chain was profiled in a study of OX40 agonist ivuxolimab in advanced cancers. Study in general: An anti-OX40 (CD134) antibody with agonistic activity, ivuxolimab, was administered to patients. Patients were dosed intravenously with ivuxolimab at 0.01 to 10 mg/kg every 2 weeks. Past anti-PD-1, anti-PD-L1 or anti-CTLA-4 therapy was accepted, and 30% to 50% had received some.

Clones were sequenced by immunoSEQ multiplex PCR, and TCRdb holds only the in-frame ones, with some missing. The sample consists of some 85,000 clones, around nine tenths of them appearing once. It was autoimmune disease history or systemic immunosuppression that excluded patients. Between the trimmed V and J ends, which lost 2 bases and 11 bases, there was a span of 13 bases. The length of the CDR3 is 14 residues. Germline lookup yields CDR1 MNHEY and CDR2 SMNVEV (reference sequence). Material: CD4+ or CD8+ T cells sorted from blood, obtained in a trial of the OX40 agonist ivuxolimab. The J gene is TRBJ1-6, the V gene TRBV27; possible D gene TRBD1, 6 bases. The source of this sequence is an adult with an advanced solid tumor such as melanoma, head and neck, liver or kidney cancer. The CDR3 bases are TGTGCCAGCAGTTTAAACACAGGGTTTACACCCCTCCACTTT. This encodes CASSLNTGFTPLHF.